Reported below is one T cell receptor beta chain. This entry comes from a study of T cell changes during pregnancy in multiple sclerosis. TCRdb keeps only in-frame clones here, not all; method: immunoSEQ multiplex PCR. Of under 55,000 clones in the sample, roughly 94% were seen once. J lost 4 bases, V lost 8 bases, and 12 bases had no gene match. The CDR3 loop spans 15 amino acids. Per germline, CDR1 GTSNPN and CDR2 SVGIG (reference sequence). Sequenced material: CD4+ T cells from peripheral blood mononuclear cells, taken in the third trimester of pregnancy. This receptor was identified in a female donor with multiple sclerosis, enrolled in a pregnancy study. V is TRBV30 and J is TRBJ1-4; 8 nucleotides line up with TRBD1. The CDR3 protein is CAGLGQGLGNEKLFF. The CDR3 region has the DNA TGTGCCGGCCTCGGACAGGGACTGGGTAATGAAAAACTGTTTTTT.